The 32 T cell receptor beta chains below all came from one sample that was sequenced in a study of somatic mutations in cytotoxic T cells in rheumatoid arthritis. Sequencing used immunoSEQ multiplex PCR; TCRdb keeps in-frame clones, though not all of them. The sample carries 20,000 or so clones, 80% to 90% recorded once. The sequencing input was CD8+ T cells sorted from blood. All receptors come from an adult with rheumatoid arthritis.

The V gene is TRBV7-9, the J gene TRBJ1-1; no clear D gene. The V end lost 1 base, the J end lost 4 bases, and 4 bases lay between the germline ends. CDR1 SEHNR and CDR2 FQNEAQ come from the germline V gene (reference sequence). The CDR3 is made up of 12 amino acids. The CDR3 protein is CASSLGPTEAFF. The DNA of the CDR3 is TGTGCCAGCAGCTTAGGGCCCACTGAAGCTTTCTTT.

J is TRBJ1-5 and V is TRBV28, with 8 nucleotides matching TRBD1. The J segment lost 6 bases and the V segment lost 5 bases, leaving 12 bases of the junction unmatched. CDR3 length: 16 residues. Germline loops: CDR1 MDHEN, CDR2 SYDVKM. CDR3 in DNA: TGTGCCAGCAGTCCCGGAATGGACAGGGCGGGTCAGCCCCAGCATTTT. This gives the protein CASSPGMDRAGQPQHF. Full variable domain (outside the CDR3, taken from reference TRBV28 and TRBJ1-5): DVKVTQSSRYLVKRTGEKVFLECVQDMDHENMFWYRQDPGLGLRLIYFSYDVKMKEKGDIPEGYSVSREKKERFSLILESASTNQTSMYLCASSPGMDRAGQPQHFGDGTRLSIL.

The chain combines TRBV6-6 with TRBJ2-5; a weak D match, TRBD2 (6 bases). Trimming pared 4 bases from V and 3 bases from J, leaving 9 bases between. Germline V lookup: CDR1 MNHNY, CDR2 SVGAGI (reference sequence). The CDR3 sequence is 13 residues long. The CDR3 spells CASSSLAEETQYF. CDR3 coding DNA: TGTGCCAGCAGTTCCTTAGCGGAAGAGACCCAGTACTTC.

In this sample, this clone turned up a few times. The V call is TRBV6-1, the J call TRBJ2-7; D is uncertain. Germline V gene lookup returns CDR1 MNHNS and CDR2 SASEGT. The V gene lost 10 bases and the J gene lost 6 bases, with 13 bases spanning the gap. The CDR3 loop spans 11 amino acids. The CDR3 nucleotides are TGTGCCACCTTAGGCTTGAGCGAGCAGTACTTC. Its translation is CATLGLSEQYF.

V is TRBV7-6 and J is TRBJ2-5; possibly TRBD1 for D (5 bases). V lost 2 bases and J lost 0, with 16 bases in between. In germline, CDR1 is SGHVS, CDR2 FNYEAQ. The CDR3 contains 17 residues. CDR3 sequence (DNA): TGTGCCAGCAGCTTATCGCAGAGCCCAGGGTACCAAGAGACCCAGTACTTC. Its protein is CASSLSQSPGYQETQYF.

The rearrangement uses TRBV28 and TRBJ1-1, with D perhaps TRBD1 (5 bases). The CDR3 is 14 amino acids. Germline CDR1 is MDHEN and CDR2 is SYDVKM. V lost 4 bases and J lost 0, with 9 bases in between. The CDR3, as DNA: TGTGCCAGCAGTTCTGGACAATTGAACACTGAAGCTTTCTTT. Protein: CASSSGQLNTEAFF.

This chain joins TRBV28 and TRBJ1-4; TRBD1 might be the D (6 bases). Germline assignment: CDR1 MDHEN and CDR2 SYDVKM. The germline V and J ends were trimmed by 7 bases and 3 bases, with 15 bases remaining between them. The CDR3 loop spans 15 amino acids. The CDR3 protein is CASTFRDTSNEKLFF. In DNA, the CDR3 is TGTGCCAGCACTTTCAGGGACACGTCTAATGAAAAACTGTTTTTT.

This chain links TRBV27 with TRBJ2-7; D is possibly TRBD2 (6 bases). Trimming pared 3 bases from V and 3 bases from J, leaving 15 bases between. This CDR3 has 15 residues. CDR1 MNHEY and CDR2 SMNVEV come from the germline V gene (reference sequence). The CDR3 DNA sequence: TGTGCCAGCAGTTTGGGTAGCGGTACCCTCTACGAGCAGTACTTC. Translating gives CASSLGSGTLYEQYF.

This chain joins TRBV11-2 and TRBJ2-1; D is possibly TRBD1 or TRBD2 (5 bases each). V dropped 0 bases and J dropped 1 base, with 7 bases sitting between them. CDR3 length: 15 amino acids. Germline lookup yields CDR1 SGHAT and CDR2 FQNNGV. The DNA of the CDR3 is TGTGCCAGCAGCTTAGAGTGGGGGTCCTACAATGAGCAGTTCTTC. This gives the protein CASSLEWGSYNEQFF.

A few counts support this clone. This rearrangement joins TRBV19 to TRBJ2-3; D may be TRBD2 (6 bases). The CDR3 runs 15 residues. Germline-derived CDR1 and CDR2 are LNHDA and SQIVND (reference sequence). V lost 3 bases to trimming and J lost 0 bases, with 10 bases between them. The chain's CDR3 is CASSIWDSSTDTQYF. In nucleotides, the CDR3 is TGTGCCAGTAGTATTTGGGACTCTAGCACAGATACGCAGTATTTT.

This clone has only a few counts. The junction shows a germline mismatch at one end, possibly a read error. CDR3 in DNA: TGTGCTAGCAGCTGGGGACTAGTAAACACCGGGGAGCTGTTTTTT. This translates into CASSWGLVNTGELFF. V gene TRBV7-7 combines with J gene TRBJ2-2; 8 bases fit TRBD2. CDR1 SSHAT and CDR2 FNYEAQ come from the germline V gene (reference sequence). The CDR3 is made up of 15 amino acids. Full variable domain (rest looked up from reference TRBV7-7 and TRBJ2-2): GAGVSQSPRYKVTKRGQDVTLRCDPISSHATLYWYQQALGQGPEFLTYFNYEAQPDKSGLPSDRFSAERPEGSISTLTIQRTEQRDSAMYRCASSWGLVNTGELFFGEGSRLTVL.

The chain uses TRBV2 and TRBJ2-7; D might be TRBD1 (6 bases). Germline CDR1 and CDR2: SNHLY and FYNNEI. V was clipped by 6 bases and J by 0 bases, with 18 bases between them. The CDR3 contains 16 residues. CDR3 coding DNA: TGTGCCAGCAGAGGCAACAGGGAAAAAAGCTCCTACGAGCAGTACTTC. Translating gives CASRGNREKSSYEQYF.

This clone was counted once. The chain employs TRBV7-2 and TRBJ2-1, with D tentatively TRBD1 or TRBD2 (5 bases each). Germline V gives CDR1 SGHTA, CDR2 FQGNSA. V was trimmed by 8 bases and J by 4 bases, leaving 24 bases between them. The CDR3 extends over 17 amino acids. The CDR3 sequence: CASPPGPRDQPYNEQFF. The DNA of the CDR3 is TGTGCCAGCCCCCCGGGCCCCCGGGACCAACCATACAATGAGCAGTTCTTC.

This sequence joins TRBV4-2 and TRBJ2-7, with 9 bases identical to TRBD2. V gave up 0 bases and J gave up 1 base; unmatched junction bases: 10. Germline-derived CDR1 and CDR2 are LGHNA and YNFKEQ. The CDR3 has 18 residues. This CDR3 reads CASSQDNLAGGLSYEQYF. The DNA for the CDR3 is TGTGCCAGCAGCCAAGATAATTTGGCGGGAGGGTTGTCCTACGAGCAGTACTTC.

The chain has TRBV9 and TRBJ2-3; TRBD2 agrees at 7 bases. CDR1 is SGDLS, CDR2 YYNGEE, per germline. The length of the CDR3 is 15 residues. V shed 0 bases, J shed 2 bases, and the junction held 3 bases outside the gene matches. The CDR3 DNA reads as TGTGCCAGCAGCGTAGATGGGGGGGTCACAGATACGCAGTATTTT. Its translation is CASSVDGGVTDTQYF.

The rearrangement links TRBV5-6 to TRBJ2-3; D is uncertain. CDR3 size: 12 residues. Germline V lookup: CDR1 SGHDT, CDR2 YYEEEE. V was shortened by 3 bases and J by 2 bases, with 4 bases between the two germline ends. The CDR3 DNA follows: TGTGCCAGCAGCTCCTTCACAGATACGCAGTATTTT. This sequence encodes CASSSFTDTQYF.

The V gene is TRBV4-3, the J gene TRBJ1-1; the D is unclear. The length of the CDR3 is 13 residues. V lost 4 bases and J lost 8, with 14 bases in between. Germline lookup yields CDR1 LGHNA and CDR2 YSLEER. The CDR3 nucleotides read TGCGCCAGCAGCCGAGCCCCGGGCGGGGAAGCTTTCTTT. Encoded protein: CASSRAPGGEAFF.

This clone was observed a single time. The chain is built from TRBV4-1 and TRBJ2-3; D remains unclear. The CDR3 has 13 amino acids. Germline CDR1 and CDR2: MGHRA and YSYEKL. V gave up 1 base and J gave up 10 bases, with 12 bases separating them. CDR3 protein: CASSQGFLDPQYF. CDR3 in DNA: TGCGCCAGCAGCCAAGGGTTTTTGGATCCGCAGTATTTT.

Only a few counts were recorded for this clone. This chain links TRBV4-1 with TRBJ2-7, with 11 bases lining up with TRBD2. CDR3 length: 15 amino acids. V lost 1 base to trimming and J lost 4 bases; unmatched junction nucleotides: 3. Germline V gene data show CDR1 as MGHRA and CDR2 as YSYEKL. CDR3 nucleotides: TGCGCCAGCAGCCAAGCAACTAGCGGGAGTTACGAGCAGTACTTC. Translated, it gives CASSQATSGSYEQYF.

This chain uses TRBV6-5 with TRBJ2-3; 10 bases line up with TRBD2. This CDR3 contains 15 residues. V dropped 3 bases and J dropped 5; count of bases not matched to a gene: 5. Germline loops: CDR1 MNHEY, CDR2 SVGAGI. The CDR3: CASSYQRGGRDTQYF. The CDR3 DNA reads TGTGCCAGCAGTTATCAGCGGGGGGGCAGAGATACGCAGTATTTT.

V is TRBV7-6 and J is TRBJ2-1, with TRBD2 identical over 11 bases. The CDR3 sequence is 19 residues long. CDR1 is SGHVS, CDR2 FNYEAQ, per germline. Trimming took 1 base from V and 5 from J; bases not matched to a gene: 13. In nucleotides, the CDR3 is TGTGCCAGCAGCTTAGAGGTAGCGGGAGGGCCTCATCCCCACAATGAGCAGTTCTTC. Encoded protein: CASSLEVAGGPHPHNEQFF.

This chain uses TRBV29-1 with TRBJ2-5, with 7 bases matching TRBD2. V shed 4 bases and J 5 bases; nucleotides not matched to a gene: 7. CDR1 and CDR2 from the germline V gene are SQVTM and ANQGSEA. This CDR3 is 13 amino acids long. The CDR3 here is CSVVLAGMETQYF. Here the CDR3 DNA reads TGCAGCGTTGTATTAGCGGGTATGGAGACCCAGTACTTC.

This chain links TRBV27 with TRBJ2-7, with unresolved D. This CDR3 region has 14 residues. Per the germline V gene, CDR1 is MNHEY and CDR2 is SMNVEV (reference sequence). Trimming cost V 0 bases and J 0 bases, with 6 bases left between them. In DNA, the CDR3 is TGTGCCAGCAGTTTATCTGTGGACTCCTACGAGCAGTACTTC. This translates into CASSLSVDSYEQYF.

The chain couples TRBV28 to TRBJ2-3; a possible D gene is TRBD1 (6 bases). Germline V gene lookup returns CDR1 MDHEN and CDR2 SYDVKM. The CDR3 loop spans 22 amino acids. V was clipped by 10 bases and J by 2 bases, with 40 bases between them. CDR3 DNA: TGTGCCACAGCTATTCCAACCGTAATTCTCCCCTCGGACAGACAGCCCACAGATACGCAGTATTTT. It is translated as CATAIPTVILPSDRQPTDTQYF. The full variable domain, with the rest looked up from reference TRBV28 and TRBJ2-3, is DVKVTQSSRYLVKRTGEKVFLECVQDMDHENMFWYRQDPGLGLRLIYFSYDVKMKEKGDIPEGYSVSREKKERFSLILESASTNQTSMYLCATAIPTVILPSDRQPTDTQYFGPGTRLTVL.

This sequence joins TRBV10-3 and TRBJ1-2, with 7 bases identical to TRBD1. This CDR3 spans 16 amino acids. V shed 0 bases, J shed 7 bases, and the junction held 11 bases outside the gene matches. CDR1 is ENHRY and CDR2 is SYGVKD in the germline V gene. CDR3 coding DNA: TGTGCCATCAGTGAGTCGAGGGGAGGGGGCGCGAGTGGCTACACCTTC. This translates into CAISESRGGGASGYTF.

The chain carries TRBV2 and TRBJ1-1; D uncertain. Deletions cut 7 bases from V and 10 bases from J, with 10 bases between. Germline values: CDR1 SNHLY, CDR2 FYNNEI. The CDR3 is 10 amino acids. CDR3 residues: CASTSGPAFF. The DNA of the CDR3 is TGTGCCAGCACTTCCGGGCCAGCTTTCTTT.

V gene TRBV29-1 combines with J gene TRBJ2-3; the D is unclear. Germline CDR1 reads SQVTM; CDR2 reads ANQGSEA. The CDR3 consists of 14 residues. V was pared by 2 bases and J by 4 bases, with 13 bases between. Here the CDR3 reads CSVEPVATADTQYF. CDR3 DNA sequence: TGCAGCGTTGAACCGGTGGCAACAGCAGATACGCAGTATTTT.

The chain links TRBV9 to TRBJ1-6, with TRBD1 matching 8 bases. The CDR3 is 15 residues long. The V segment lost 3 bases and the J segment 7 bases; nucleotides outside the gene matches: 6. Germline values: CDR1 SGDLS, CDR2 YYNGEE. The CDR3 sequence: CASSAYGTGNSPLHF. DNA of the CDR3: TGTGCCAGCAGCGCCTACGGGACAGGAAATTCACCCCTCCACTTT.

This chain uses TRBV7-8 with TRBJ2-5; D unresolved. The germline V gene has CDR1 SGHVS and CDR2 FQNEAQ. The CDR3 has 12 residues. With 0 bases removed from V and 5 bases from J, the gap between germline ends came to 4 bases. Here the CDR3 reads CASSLALETQYF. CDR3 nucleotides: TGTGCCAGCAGCTTAGCCCTTGAGACCCAGTACTTC.

V is TRBV7-3 and J is TRBJ2-6; D is unresolved. The CDR3 covers 20 residues. V was shortened by 1 base and J by 0 bases, with 19 bases between the two germline ends. Germline V gene data show CDR1 as SGHTA and CDR2 as FQGTGA. The CDR3 coding sequence is TGTGCCAGCAGCTTAATGTCGTTCGTTTATGTTGACTCTGGGGCCAACGTCCTGACTTTC. Translating gives CASSLMSFVYVDSGANVLTF. The entire variable domain, with the rest obtained from reference TRBV7-3 and TRBJ2-6, is as follows: GAGVSQTPSNKVTEKGKYVELRCDPISGHTALYWYRQSLGQGPEFLIYFQGTGAADDSGLPNDRFFAVRPEGSVSTLKIQRTERGDSAVYLCASSLMSFVYVDSGANVLTFGAGSRLTVL.

The V gene is TRBV25-1, the J gene TRBJ2-3, with a weak D call TRBD2 (5 bases). CDR1 is MGHDK and CDR2 is SYGVNS in the germline V gene. V was cut by 2 bases and J by 4 bases, with 10 bases left in between. The CDR3 totals 14 residues. The CDR3 region has the DNA TGTGCCAGCAGTGAACTGGGAGTCTCAGATACGCAGTATTTT. It encodes CASSELGVSDTQYF.

This clone was seen just once. This chain uses TRBV15 with TRBJ1-4; the match to TRBD1 covers 7 bases. Looked up from germline, CDR1 is LNHNV and CDR2 is YYDKDF (reference sequence). J gave up 7 bases and V 5 bases, and 7 bases lay outside the gene matches. This CDR3 has 14 residues. The DNA for the CDR3 is TGTGCCACCAGCTCAACGACAGGGTTTGAAAAACTGTTTTTT. Translation: CATSSTTGFEKLFF.